This T cell receptor (beta chain) appears in the sequencing data of a study of tissue T cells after allogeneic stem cell transplantation. Background on the study: Several lines of graft-versus-host disease therapy were given to all patients, all with gastrointestinal involvement.

Concerning this clone itself: Its antigen remains unknown.

With 0 bases removed from V and 5 bases from J, the gap between germline ends came to 4 bases. This CDR3 is 12 amino acids long. The germline V gene encodes CDR1 SEHNR and CDR2 FQNEAQ (reference sequence). Study-level results: Across patients, clones rarely overlapped, yet motif clusters were shared tissue-specifically.

Measured with immunoSEQ multiplex PCR; TCRdb has only the in-frame clones, and not every one. The sample lists tens of thousands of clones; roughly 92% were seen once. The chain combines TRBV7-9 with TRBJ2-5, with unresolved D. The material sequenced was blood, taken before transplantation. The source of this sequence is a woman aged 35 to 69 who later had graft-versus-host disease after an allogeneic stem cell transplant. The CDR3 loop is CASSLAIETQYF. Here the CDR3 DNA reads TGTGCCAGCAGCTTAGCTATTGAGACCCAGTACTTC.